This is a list of T cell receptor beta chains from one sample in a study of blood T cell repertoires in COVID-19. The protocol was immunoSEQ multiplex PCR, while the TCRdb copy is restricted to in-frame clones and leaves out a portion. The profile shows 210,000 or so clones, around 90% of them singletons. The sequenced material came from peripheral blood. The source is a man aged 18 to 29 with active or convalescent COVID-19. The CDR3 runs from the conserved cysteine through the conserved F or W. Fields, in order: V gene, D gene, J gene, clone size, CDR3 protein, CDR3 DNA. The D gene is left open where the match is weak. Part of the rows lack a size; the others show once, few, many or a class for expanded clones.

TRBV6-5	TRBD1	TRBJ2-7	.	CAIRTGGYEQYF	TGTGCCATACGGACAGGGGGGTACGAGCAGTACTTC
TRBV2	.	TRBJ2-7	once	CASSLATVSTYEQYF	TGTGCCAGCAGTCTAGCAACAGTGTCAACCTACGAGCAGTACTTC
TRBV28	.	TRBJ1-3	.	CASRSGVSGNTIYF	TGTGCCAGCAGGTCCGGGGTCTCTGGAAACACCATATATTTT
TRBV10-2	TRBD1	TRBJ1-5	.	CASSESEQGLSQPQHF	TGCGCCAGCAGTGAATCGGAACAGGGGCTTTCCCAGCCCCAGCATTTT
TRBV9	.	TRBJ2-2	few	CASSVPRGGTGELFF	TGTGCCAGCAGCGTACCCCGAGGGGGCACCGGGGAGCTGTTTTTT
TRBV19	TRBD2	TRBJ2-1	.	CASSMGRGRTYNEQFF	TGTGCCAGTAGTATGGGGCGGGGGAGAACCTACAATGAGCAGTTCTTC
TRBV28	.	TRBJ1-5	few	CASSLRQGINQPQHF	TGTGCCAGCAGTTTGAGGCAGGGTATCAATCAGCCCCAGCATTTT
TRBV29-1	TRBD1	TRBJ2-5	.	CSVGQGGQETQYF	TGCAGCGTTGGACAGGGGGGCCAAGAGACCCAGTACTTC
TRBV5-1	.	TRBJ2-7	once	CASRDAGVHYEQYF	TGCGCCAGCAGGGATGCGGGCGTCCATTACGAGCAGTACTTC
TRBV7-2	TRBD1	TRBJ1-2	.	CASSAQNRGNYGYTF	TGTGCCAGCAGCGCCCAAAACAGGGGAAACTATGGCTACACCTTC